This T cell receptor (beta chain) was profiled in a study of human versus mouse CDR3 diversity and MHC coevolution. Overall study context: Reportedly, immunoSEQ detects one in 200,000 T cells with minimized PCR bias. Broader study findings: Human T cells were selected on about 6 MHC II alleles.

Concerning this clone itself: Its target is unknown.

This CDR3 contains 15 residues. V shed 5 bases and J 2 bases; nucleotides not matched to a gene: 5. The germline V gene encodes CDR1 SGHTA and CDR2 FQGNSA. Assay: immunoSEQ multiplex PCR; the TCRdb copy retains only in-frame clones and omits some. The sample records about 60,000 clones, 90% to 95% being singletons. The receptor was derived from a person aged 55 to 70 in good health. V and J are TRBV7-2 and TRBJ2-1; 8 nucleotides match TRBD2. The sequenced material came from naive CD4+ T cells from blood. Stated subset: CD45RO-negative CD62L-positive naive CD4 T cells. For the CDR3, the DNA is TGTGCCAGCAGCCGAGCGGGAGTTCCCTACAATGAGCAGTTCTTC. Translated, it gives CASSRAGVPYNEQFF. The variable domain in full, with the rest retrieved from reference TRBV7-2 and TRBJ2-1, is GAGVSQSPSNKVTEKGKDVELRCDPISGHTALYWYRQSLGQGLEFLIYFQGNSAPDKSGLPSDRFSAERTGGSVSTLTIQRTQQEDSAVYLCASSRAGVPYNEQFFGPGTRLTVL.